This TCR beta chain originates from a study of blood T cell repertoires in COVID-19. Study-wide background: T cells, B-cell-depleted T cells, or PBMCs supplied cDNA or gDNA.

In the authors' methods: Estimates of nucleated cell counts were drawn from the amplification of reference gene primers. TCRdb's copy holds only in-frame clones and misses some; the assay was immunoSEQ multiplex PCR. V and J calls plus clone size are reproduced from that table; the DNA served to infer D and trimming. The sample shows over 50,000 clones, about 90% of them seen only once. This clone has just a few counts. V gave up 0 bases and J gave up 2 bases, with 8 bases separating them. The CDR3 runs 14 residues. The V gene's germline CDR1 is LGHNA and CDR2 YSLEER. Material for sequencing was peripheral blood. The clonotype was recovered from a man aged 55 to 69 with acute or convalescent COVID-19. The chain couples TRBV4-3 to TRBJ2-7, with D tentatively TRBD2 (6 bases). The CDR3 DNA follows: TGCGCCAGCAGCCAAGATGGCGGGACCTACGAGCAGTACTTC. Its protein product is CASSQDGGTYEQYF.